The 17 T cell receptor beta chains presented below share a single source sample, sequenced in a study of shared clonotypes between healthy human individuals. Only CD45RO-negative cells positively selected for CCR7 counted as naive CD8 cells, so terminally differentiated effector memory CD45RA+ cells were excluded. Clones were sequenced by immunoSEQ multiplex PCR, and TCRdb holds only the in-frame ones, with some missing. Here the sample spans approximately 840,000 clones, roughly 96% being singletons. The sample consisted of naive CD8+ T cells sorted from blood. The receptors derive from a man aged 25 to 40 in good health.

The chain recombines TRBV21-1 with TRBJ1-1; TRBD1, the D gene given by the table, was not confirmed from the DNA. TRBV21-1 is given as a pseudogene. The CDR3 is made up of 16 amino acids. In nucleotides, the CDR3 is TGTGCCAGCAGCGGGCGGACAGTTATAGGGGCCACTGAAGCTTTCTTT. Translated: CASSGRTVIGATEAFF.

V usage is TRBV11-2 and J usage is TRBJ2-1; no definite D call. Trimming stripped 5 bases from V and 6 bases from J, with 8 bases between. The CDR3 loop spans 12 amino acids. The germline V gene encodes CDR1 SGHAT and CDR2 FQNNGV. CDR3 residues: CASSLRTNEQFF. The CDR3 nucleotides are TGTGCCAGCAGCCTGCGGACCAATGAGCAGTTCTTC.

CDR3 nucleotides: TGTGCCAGTAGTCCGAACCGTATAGGACTAGTTTTTTGGGAGCAGTTCTTC. Amino acids: CASSPNRIGLVFWEQFF. The genes are TRBV5-6 and TRBJ2-1; 7 nucleotides align to TRBD2. Per the germline V gene, CDR1 is SGHDT and CDR2 is YYEEEE. The trim removed 8 bases at V and 10 bases at J, leaving 24 bases unmatched. The CDR3 length is 17 residues. The complete variable domain, with remaining parts taken from reference TRBV5-6 and TRBJ2-1, reads DAGVTQSPTHLIKTRGQQVTLRCSPKSGHDTVSWYQQALGQGPQFIFQYYEEEERQRGNFPDRFSGHQFPNYSSELNVNALLLGDSALYLCASSPNRIGLVFWEQFFGPGTRLTVL.

The genes are TRBV10-2 and TRBJ2-7; weak D call: TRBD2 (6 bases). Germline V gives CDR1 WSHSY, CDR2 SAAADI. Trimming left V 4 bases short and J 3 bases short, with 10 bases between. The CDR3 sequence is 13 residues long. The CDR3 loop reads CASSVGSGYEQYF. Written as DNA, the CDR3 is TGCGCCAGCAGTGTGGGTAGCGGCTACGAGCAGTACTTC.

The chain carries TRBV7-9 and TRBJ2-7; no clear D gene. The germline gives CDR1 SEHNR, CDR2 FQNEAQ (reference sequence). V lost 5 bases, J lost 1 base, and 12 bases lay in between. The CDR3 contains 14 residues. CDR3 amino acids: CASSLQSDSYEQYF. CDR3 DNA: TGTGCCAGCAGCCTCCAGTCGGATTCCTACGAGCAGTACTTC.

The chain is built from TRBV9 and TRBJ2-1; 11 bases are shared with TRBD1. V trimming: 3 bases; J trimming: 8 bases; junction bases outside the gene matches: 13. CDR1 and CDR2 (germline): SGDLS, YYNGEE. The CDR3 is 17 amino acids. CDR3 region: CASSARGVGQGAYEQFF. The CDR3 region has the DNA TGTGCCAGCAGCGCGAGAGGGGTAGGACAGGGGGCTTATGAGCAGTTCTTC.

The rearrangement uses TRBV5-6 and TRBJ1-2, with 7 bases matching TRBD1. Trimming at V came to 4 bases and at J to 4 bases, leaving 10 bases not matched to a gene. This CDR3 is built from 15 residues. Germline CDR1 reads SGHDT; CDR2 reads YYEEEE. CDR3 nucleotides: TGTGCCAGCAGCGCATGGGGAGGGGGCCGCTATGGCTACACCTTC. Translation gives CASSAWGGGRYGYTF.

This sequence joins TRBV5-1 and TRBJ2-7; no firm D call. From germline, CDR1 is SGHRS and CDR2 YFSETQ. Trimming pared 1 base from V and 4 bases from J, leaving 12 bases between. CDR3 length: 14 amino acids. CDR3 loop: CASSLWQLRYEQYF. The CDR3 bases are TGCGCCAGCAGCTTGTGGCAGCTCCGGTACGAGCAGTACTTC.

The chain recombines TRBV2 with TRBJ2-1; 12 positions agree with TRBD2. The CDR3 is 16 amino acids. From germline, CDR1 is SNHLY and CDR2 FYNNEI. V shed 2 bases, J shed 7 bases, and the junction held 6 bases outside the gene matches. The DNA for the CDR3 is TGTGCCAGCAGTGAACTAGCGGGAGGGCCAGGGAATGAGCAGTTCTTC. This translates into CASSELAGGPGNEQFF.

This chain connects TRBV10-1 to TRBJ2-3, with D maybe TRBD2 (6 bases). Trimming pared 9 bases from V and 2 bases from J, leaving 18 bases between. The germline gives CDR1 WNHNN, CDR2 SYGVQD (reference sequence). CDR3 length equals 15 residues. This CDR3 reads CASPPAGIFTDTQYF. The DNA for the CDR3 is TGCGCCAGTCCCCCGGCGGGGATCTTCACAGATACGCAGTATTTT.

The CDR3 here is CASSPGTLGTDTQYF. Written as DNA, the CDR3 is TGTGCCAGCAGTCCCGGGACTCTCGGGACAGATACGCAGTATTTT. The chain joins TRBV27 to TRBJ2-3; maybe TRBD2 (6 bases). The CDR3 is made up of 15 amino acids. Germline lookup yields CDR1 MNHEY and CDR2 SMNVEV (reference sequence). The V end was cut by 5 bases, the J end by 3 bases, with 15 bases between.

In DNA form, the CDR3 reads TGTGCCAGCACTCCGCTAGCGGGAAATATCGAGCAGTACTTC. This encodes CASTPLAGNIEQYF. This chain connects TRBV28 to TRBJ2-7, with 9 bases fitting TRBD2. This CDR3 spans 14 amino acids. Looked up from germline, CDR1 is MDHEN and CDR2 is SYDVKM. V dropped 7 bases and J dropped 6; count of bases not matched to a gene: 10.

The V gene is TRBV11-2, the J gene TRBJ2-1, with 9 nucleotides matching TRBD2. From germline, CDR1 is SGHAT and CDR2 FQNNGV. The CDR3 is made up of 17 amino acids. V shed 0 bases, J shed 7 bases, and the junction held 10 bases outside the gene matches. The CDR3 DNA sequence: TGTGCCAGCAGCTTAGAGCCGGGACTAGCCCTGGAGAATGAGCAGTTCTTC. It yields the protein CASSLEPGLALENEQFF.

The chain carries TRBV7-9 and TRBJ1-4; D is ambiguous. The CDR3 totals 17 residues. V gave up 3 bases and J gave up 3 bases, with 17 bases separating them. Germline V gene lookup returns CDR1 SEHNR and CDR2 FQNEAQ (reference sequence). CDR3 region: CASSFFLAIEANEKLFF. The CDR3 region has the DNA TGTGCCAGCAGCTTTTTTTTGGCGATAGAGGCTAATGAAAAACTGTTTTTT.

The chain couples TRBV14 to TRBJ2-2; 8 bases align to TRBD1. The V gene end was trimmed by 6 bases and the J gene end by 3 bases; junction bases not matched to a gene: 6. This CDR3 contains 15 residues. The germline gives CDR1 SGHDN, CDR2 FVKESK. CDR3 amino acids: CASRHRGEDTGELFF. CDR3 sequence (DNA): TGTGCCAGCAGACACAGGGGGGAGGACACCGGGGAGCTGTTTTTT.

This chain joins TRBV6-6 and TRBJ2-7, with D hard to call. V was pared by 6 bases and J by 1 base, with 10 bases between. The CDR3 contains 13 residues. Germline loops: CDR1 MNHNY, CDR2 SVGAGI (reference sequence). Here the CDR3 reads CASRPGWSYEQYF. DNA for the CDR3: TGTGCCAGCAGACCCGGGTGGTCCTACGAGCAGTACTTC.

The V call is TRBV5-4, the J call TRBJ2-7; 9 bases line up with TRBD1. The trim removed 3 bases at V and 6 bases at J, leaving 4 bases unmatched. CDR1 and CDR2 from the germline V gene are SGHNT and YYREEE (reference sequence). This CDR3 region has 13 residues. In DNA, the CDR3 is TGTGCCAGCAGCTCTAGGGACAGGGCCGAGCAGTACTTC. Translating it yields CASSSRDRAEQYF.